This T cell receptor (beta chain) was documented in a study of T-cell memory formation after mild COVID-19. On the study more broadly: There were largely donor-specific TCR clusters.

Study observations and caveats: CD4+ contracting clones were found mainly in CM and EM, and CD8+ ones in EMRA. CD4/CD8 balance characterized clones contracting day 15 to 85, and CD4+ skew characterized later expanders.

As for this clonotype: What it binds is unknown.

A single record per CDR3 protein comes from TCRdb applying MiXCR to the 5' RACE reads. Found here are under 700,000 distinct CDR3 sequences, about a fifth of them singletons; the top ten hold around 12%. Germline-derived CDR1 and CDR2 are SEHNR and FQNEAQ (reference sequence). Losses at the gene ends were 3 bases for V and 2 bases for J; bases not matched to a gene: 4. The CDR3 sequence is 15 residues long. The TCR originated in an adult woman who had mild COVID-19 (a few samples of this study predate the infection). Cell type and time point are not known. J is TRBJ1-2 and V is TRBV7-9, with 9 bases lining up with TRBD1. Material: PBMCs or a T cell subset sorted from them (not recorded which). The CDR3 region is CASSFLDRGNYGYTF. CDR3 DNA: TGTGCCAGCAGCTTTTTGGACAGGGGAAACTATGGCTACACCTTC.